These T cell receptor beta chains were read from a single sample in a study of blood T cell dynamics during melanoma immunotherapy. Produced via immunoSEQ multiplex PCR; TCRdb's table is partial and in-frame only. The sample lists around 6,600 clones, around 81% occurring once. Sequences were derived from blood, sampled from a patient treated with checkpoint blockade. These receptors originate from a human donor with melanoma. The conserved cysteine and the conserved F or W are not part of the CDR3 here.

cdr3_aa	v_call	j_call
ASRTGPNEKLF	TRBV4-2	TRBJ1-4
ASSPRTSEQY	TRBV18	TRBJ2-7
AWSVWGRSGANVLT	TRBV30	TRBJ2-6
ASSLAEETQY	TRBV7-2	TRBJ2-5
ASSGVGGTEAF	TRBV2	TRBJ1-1
ASSPASSTDTQY	TRBV18	TRBJ2-3
ASSFRGADTGELF	TRBV7-9	TRBJ2-2
AWSDRGRLNQPQH	TRBV30	TRBJ1-5
ASSHLAGGANTGELF	TRBV21-1	TRBJ2-2
ASSAWGNTEAF	TRBV7-6	TRBJ1-1
ASSASGGDYNEQF	TRBV5-1	TRBJ2-1
ATRGTGNTEAF	TRBV10-3	TRBJ1-1
ASSFRDRDWYGGNTIY	TRBV11-2	TRBJ1-3
ASSPDSYRDTEAF	TRBV18	TRBJ1-1
ASSYKGDNQPQH	TRBV6-6	TRBJ1-5
ASSGRGHEQY	TRBV21-1	TRBJ2-7
ASSFSLQGTGELF	TRBV19	TRBJ2-2
ASSLNGGSNNEQF	TRBV7-3	TRBJ2-1
ASSLGRDRQQY	TRBV11-3	TRBJ2-7
ASSPGTSLSEQY	TRBV11-2	TRBJ2-7
ASSLTPMQPQH	TRBV11-2	TRBJ1-5
ASSEGQIQPQH	TRBV2	TRBJ1-5
ASSGGTASGNTIY	TRBV5-4	TRBJ1-3
ASSLRGRGVGEKKLF	TRBV27	TRBJ1-4
ASSLGGGMGATQY	TRBV5-6	TRBJ2-3
ASRETGQGPYEQY	TRBV6-5	TRBJ2-7
ASSGLTAQETQY	TRBV6-6	TRBJ2-5
ASSVGKSTDTQY	TRBV10-1	TRBJ2-3
ASSIAGTSYEQY	TRBV19	TRBJ2-7
ASSTRHSLNEQF	TRBV9	TRBJ2-1
SVDPSSTGTHSNQPQH	TRBV29-1	TRBJ1-5
ASSLGFSGANVLT	TRBV5-6	TRBJ2-6
ASSPGRERPMQY	TRBV5-1	TRBJ2-7
ASRRGRSSGANVLT	TRBV10-2	TRBJ2-6
ASSRRQGETQY	TRBV19	TRBJ2-5
AWSVVHSSGNEQF	TRBV30	TRBJ2-1
ASSREGLPTEAF	TRBV7-9	TRBJ1-1
ASSLDWSYNSPLH	TRBV11-2	TRBJ1-6
ASSRGQGNTEAF	TRBV7-9	TRBJ1-1
ASTMTAVNQPQH	TRBV6-1	TRBJ1-5
ASSGGLIDGNEQF	TRBV4-1	TRBJ2-1
ASSIPWDGSYNSPLH	TRBV19	TRBJ1-6
ASSLEGTSSRPF	TRBV7-9	TRBJ2-1
ASSGQFTYEQY	TRBV6-1	TRBJ2-7
ASIRNSLTEAF	TRBV2	TRBJ1-1